This entry concerns a single TCR beta chain. Amplified regions were TCR beta CDR3 sequences from RNA transcripts. First-round RT-PCR targeting the TCR CDR3 was performed with the HTBI primer set. TCRdb itself ran the multiplex PCR reads through MiXCR, one entry per CDR3 protein. This table holds a few hundred thousand distinct CDR3 sequences, about 20% found once. The CDR3 covers 17 residues. Germline V gene sequence: CDR1 SGHRS, CDR2 YFSETQ. V dropped 4 bases and J dropped 6; count of bases not matched to a gene: 16. This record comes from a study of T cells in Graves' hyperthyroidism and ophthalmopathy.

The clonotype was recovered from a woman aged 70-85 years with Graves' ophthalmopathy. The chain combines TRBV5-1 with TRBJ2-1, with 7 bases lining up with TRBD2. The material sequenced was blood. The DNA for the CDR3 is TGCGCCAGCAGCGCCCGGGACTATTCACCGCGGGGCAATGAGCAGTTCTTC. Its protein is CASSARDYSPRGNEQFF.